A selection of T cell receptor beta chains follows, all from one sample in a study of cytomegalovirus exposure and HLA in healthy donors. Sequencing was performed with immunoSEQ multiplex PCR; in TCRdb, only in-frame clones are kept and a portion is missing. The table records about 99,000 clones, more than 75% of them present only once. Material: PBMCs. Receptors were obtained from a woman under 30 in good health and CMV-seropositive. The CDR3 runs from the conserved cysteine through the conserved F or W. The D gene is left open where the match is weak. Clone size is not always given. Where it is, it says once, few, many or a class for expanded clones.

size | D | J | V | DNA | CDR3
. | TRBD1 | TRBJ1-3 | TRBV27 | TGTGCCAGCAGTTTAGACAGGGGAGGAAACACCATATATTTT | CASSLDRGGNTIYF
. | TRBD1 | TRBJ1-5 | TRBV4-1 | TGCGCCAGCAGCCAAACTTCGGACAGGACGAATCAGCCCCAGCATTTT | CASSQTSDRTNQPQHF
. | . | TRBJ1-1 | TRBV29-1 | TGCAGCGTTGCACCCGGGAACACTGAAGCTTTCTTT | CSVAPGNTEAFF
. | TRBD1 | TRBJ1-6 | TRBV2 | TGTGCCAGCAGCGACCAGGGGGCGGATAATTCACCCCTCCACTTT | CASSDQGADNSPLHF
. | TRBD1 | TRBJ2-7 | TRBV18 | TGTGCCAGCTCACCACTCTCAGGGGGCCACGAGCAGTACTTC | CASSPLSGGHEQYF
. | TRBD2 | TRBJ2-3 | TRBV18 | TGTGCCAGCTCACCCCGGGTCGCTAGCGGGAGACCAGATACGCAGTATTTT | CASSPRVASGRPDTQYF
. | TRBD2 | TRBJ2-1 | TRBV2 | TGTGCCAGAGAGGGACTAGCATCTGAGCAGTTCTTC | CAREGLASEQFF
. | TRBD1 | TRBJ2-5 | TRBV5-1 | TGCGCCAGCAACTTAGGACAGGCCCACATCGAGACCCAGTACTTC | CASNLGQAHIETQYF
. | . | TRBJ1-3 | TRBV6-1 | TGTGCCAGCAGAAGTCGCGGCAGCAACACCATATATTTT | CASRSRGSNTIYF
few | . | TRBJ1-1 | TRBV10-3 | TGTGCCACGGGACTGGAGAACACTGAAGCTTTCTTT | CATGLENTEAFF
. | . | TRBJ2-7 | TRBV6-6 | TGTGCCAGCAGTTACTCGTGGGAGAACGAATACGAGCAGTACTTC | CASSYSWENEYEQYF
once | . | TRBJ1-5 | TRBV10-3 | TGTGCCAGCCAAGAGACATCCTTAAATCAGCCCCAGCATTTT | CASQETSLNQPQHF
. | . | TRBJ2-7 | TRBV6-5 | TGTGCCAGCAGTTACTCGTCAGGAGGTGGGGACTACGAGCAGTACTTC | CASSYSSGGGDYEQYF
. | . | TRBJ1-1 | TRBV18 | TGTGCCAGCTCACTAAGGGGGAACACTGAAGCTTTCTTT | CASSLRGNTEAFF
. | TRBD2 | TRBJ2-1 | TRBV7-2 | TGTGCCAGCAGCTTAGTGGCAGCGGGGGGTCTCAATGAGCAGTTCTTC | CASSLVAAGGLNEQFF
. | . | TRBJ1-5 | TRBV4-1 | TGCGCCAGCAGCCAACATCCGGGGAGCAATCAGCCCCAGCATTTT | CASSQHPGSNQPQHF
. | TRBD2 | TRBJ2-1 | TRBV5-6 | TGTGCCAGCAGCAGGACTAGCGGAATCAATGAGCAGTTCTTC | CASSRTSGINEQFF